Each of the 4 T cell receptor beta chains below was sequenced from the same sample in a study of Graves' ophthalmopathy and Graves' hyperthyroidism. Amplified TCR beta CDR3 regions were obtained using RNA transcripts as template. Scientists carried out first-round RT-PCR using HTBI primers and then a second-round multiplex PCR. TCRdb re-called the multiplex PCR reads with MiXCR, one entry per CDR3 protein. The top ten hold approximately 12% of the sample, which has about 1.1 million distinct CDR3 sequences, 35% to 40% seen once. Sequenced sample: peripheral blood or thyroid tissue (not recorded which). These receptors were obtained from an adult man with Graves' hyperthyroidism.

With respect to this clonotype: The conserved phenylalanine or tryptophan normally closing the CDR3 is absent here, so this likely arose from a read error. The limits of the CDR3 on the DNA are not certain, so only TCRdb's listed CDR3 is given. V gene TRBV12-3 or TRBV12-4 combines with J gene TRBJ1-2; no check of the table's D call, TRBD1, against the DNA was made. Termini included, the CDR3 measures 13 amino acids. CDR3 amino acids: CASSTAGVMLPDL.

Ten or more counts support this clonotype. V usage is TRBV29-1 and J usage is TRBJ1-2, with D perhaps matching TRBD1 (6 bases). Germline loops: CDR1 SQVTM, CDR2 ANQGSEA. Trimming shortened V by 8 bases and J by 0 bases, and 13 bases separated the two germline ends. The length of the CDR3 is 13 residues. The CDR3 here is CSTTRGSNYGYTF. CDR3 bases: TGCAGCACCACTAGGGGGTCTAACTATGGCTACACCTTC. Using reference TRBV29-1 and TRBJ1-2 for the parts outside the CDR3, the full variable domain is SAVISQKPSRDICQRGTSLTIQCQVDSQVTMMFWYRQQPGQSLTLIATANQGSEATYESGFVIDKFPISRPNLTFSTLTVSNMSPEDSSIYLCSTTRGSNYGYTFGSGTRLTVV.

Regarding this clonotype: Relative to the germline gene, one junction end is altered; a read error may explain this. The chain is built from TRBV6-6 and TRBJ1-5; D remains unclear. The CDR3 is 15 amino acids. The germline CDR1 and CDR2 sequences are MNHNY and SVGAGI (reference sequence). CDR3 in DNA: TGTGCCAGCAGTTTAGGCAGCAATAGCAATCGGCCCCAGCATTTT. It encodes CASSLGSNSNRPQHF.

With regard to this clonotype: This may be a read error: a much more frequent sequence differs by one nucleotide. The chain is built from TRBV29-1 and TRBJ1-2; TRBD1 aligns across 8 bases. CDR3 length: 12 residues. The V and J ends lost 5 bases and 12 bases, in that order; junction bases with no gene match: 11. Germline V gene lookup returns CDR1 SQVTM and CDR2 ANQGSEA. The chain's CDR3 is CSVLADRGGDTF. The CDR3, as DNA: TGCAGCGTTCTGGCTGACAGGGGAGGAGACACCTTC.